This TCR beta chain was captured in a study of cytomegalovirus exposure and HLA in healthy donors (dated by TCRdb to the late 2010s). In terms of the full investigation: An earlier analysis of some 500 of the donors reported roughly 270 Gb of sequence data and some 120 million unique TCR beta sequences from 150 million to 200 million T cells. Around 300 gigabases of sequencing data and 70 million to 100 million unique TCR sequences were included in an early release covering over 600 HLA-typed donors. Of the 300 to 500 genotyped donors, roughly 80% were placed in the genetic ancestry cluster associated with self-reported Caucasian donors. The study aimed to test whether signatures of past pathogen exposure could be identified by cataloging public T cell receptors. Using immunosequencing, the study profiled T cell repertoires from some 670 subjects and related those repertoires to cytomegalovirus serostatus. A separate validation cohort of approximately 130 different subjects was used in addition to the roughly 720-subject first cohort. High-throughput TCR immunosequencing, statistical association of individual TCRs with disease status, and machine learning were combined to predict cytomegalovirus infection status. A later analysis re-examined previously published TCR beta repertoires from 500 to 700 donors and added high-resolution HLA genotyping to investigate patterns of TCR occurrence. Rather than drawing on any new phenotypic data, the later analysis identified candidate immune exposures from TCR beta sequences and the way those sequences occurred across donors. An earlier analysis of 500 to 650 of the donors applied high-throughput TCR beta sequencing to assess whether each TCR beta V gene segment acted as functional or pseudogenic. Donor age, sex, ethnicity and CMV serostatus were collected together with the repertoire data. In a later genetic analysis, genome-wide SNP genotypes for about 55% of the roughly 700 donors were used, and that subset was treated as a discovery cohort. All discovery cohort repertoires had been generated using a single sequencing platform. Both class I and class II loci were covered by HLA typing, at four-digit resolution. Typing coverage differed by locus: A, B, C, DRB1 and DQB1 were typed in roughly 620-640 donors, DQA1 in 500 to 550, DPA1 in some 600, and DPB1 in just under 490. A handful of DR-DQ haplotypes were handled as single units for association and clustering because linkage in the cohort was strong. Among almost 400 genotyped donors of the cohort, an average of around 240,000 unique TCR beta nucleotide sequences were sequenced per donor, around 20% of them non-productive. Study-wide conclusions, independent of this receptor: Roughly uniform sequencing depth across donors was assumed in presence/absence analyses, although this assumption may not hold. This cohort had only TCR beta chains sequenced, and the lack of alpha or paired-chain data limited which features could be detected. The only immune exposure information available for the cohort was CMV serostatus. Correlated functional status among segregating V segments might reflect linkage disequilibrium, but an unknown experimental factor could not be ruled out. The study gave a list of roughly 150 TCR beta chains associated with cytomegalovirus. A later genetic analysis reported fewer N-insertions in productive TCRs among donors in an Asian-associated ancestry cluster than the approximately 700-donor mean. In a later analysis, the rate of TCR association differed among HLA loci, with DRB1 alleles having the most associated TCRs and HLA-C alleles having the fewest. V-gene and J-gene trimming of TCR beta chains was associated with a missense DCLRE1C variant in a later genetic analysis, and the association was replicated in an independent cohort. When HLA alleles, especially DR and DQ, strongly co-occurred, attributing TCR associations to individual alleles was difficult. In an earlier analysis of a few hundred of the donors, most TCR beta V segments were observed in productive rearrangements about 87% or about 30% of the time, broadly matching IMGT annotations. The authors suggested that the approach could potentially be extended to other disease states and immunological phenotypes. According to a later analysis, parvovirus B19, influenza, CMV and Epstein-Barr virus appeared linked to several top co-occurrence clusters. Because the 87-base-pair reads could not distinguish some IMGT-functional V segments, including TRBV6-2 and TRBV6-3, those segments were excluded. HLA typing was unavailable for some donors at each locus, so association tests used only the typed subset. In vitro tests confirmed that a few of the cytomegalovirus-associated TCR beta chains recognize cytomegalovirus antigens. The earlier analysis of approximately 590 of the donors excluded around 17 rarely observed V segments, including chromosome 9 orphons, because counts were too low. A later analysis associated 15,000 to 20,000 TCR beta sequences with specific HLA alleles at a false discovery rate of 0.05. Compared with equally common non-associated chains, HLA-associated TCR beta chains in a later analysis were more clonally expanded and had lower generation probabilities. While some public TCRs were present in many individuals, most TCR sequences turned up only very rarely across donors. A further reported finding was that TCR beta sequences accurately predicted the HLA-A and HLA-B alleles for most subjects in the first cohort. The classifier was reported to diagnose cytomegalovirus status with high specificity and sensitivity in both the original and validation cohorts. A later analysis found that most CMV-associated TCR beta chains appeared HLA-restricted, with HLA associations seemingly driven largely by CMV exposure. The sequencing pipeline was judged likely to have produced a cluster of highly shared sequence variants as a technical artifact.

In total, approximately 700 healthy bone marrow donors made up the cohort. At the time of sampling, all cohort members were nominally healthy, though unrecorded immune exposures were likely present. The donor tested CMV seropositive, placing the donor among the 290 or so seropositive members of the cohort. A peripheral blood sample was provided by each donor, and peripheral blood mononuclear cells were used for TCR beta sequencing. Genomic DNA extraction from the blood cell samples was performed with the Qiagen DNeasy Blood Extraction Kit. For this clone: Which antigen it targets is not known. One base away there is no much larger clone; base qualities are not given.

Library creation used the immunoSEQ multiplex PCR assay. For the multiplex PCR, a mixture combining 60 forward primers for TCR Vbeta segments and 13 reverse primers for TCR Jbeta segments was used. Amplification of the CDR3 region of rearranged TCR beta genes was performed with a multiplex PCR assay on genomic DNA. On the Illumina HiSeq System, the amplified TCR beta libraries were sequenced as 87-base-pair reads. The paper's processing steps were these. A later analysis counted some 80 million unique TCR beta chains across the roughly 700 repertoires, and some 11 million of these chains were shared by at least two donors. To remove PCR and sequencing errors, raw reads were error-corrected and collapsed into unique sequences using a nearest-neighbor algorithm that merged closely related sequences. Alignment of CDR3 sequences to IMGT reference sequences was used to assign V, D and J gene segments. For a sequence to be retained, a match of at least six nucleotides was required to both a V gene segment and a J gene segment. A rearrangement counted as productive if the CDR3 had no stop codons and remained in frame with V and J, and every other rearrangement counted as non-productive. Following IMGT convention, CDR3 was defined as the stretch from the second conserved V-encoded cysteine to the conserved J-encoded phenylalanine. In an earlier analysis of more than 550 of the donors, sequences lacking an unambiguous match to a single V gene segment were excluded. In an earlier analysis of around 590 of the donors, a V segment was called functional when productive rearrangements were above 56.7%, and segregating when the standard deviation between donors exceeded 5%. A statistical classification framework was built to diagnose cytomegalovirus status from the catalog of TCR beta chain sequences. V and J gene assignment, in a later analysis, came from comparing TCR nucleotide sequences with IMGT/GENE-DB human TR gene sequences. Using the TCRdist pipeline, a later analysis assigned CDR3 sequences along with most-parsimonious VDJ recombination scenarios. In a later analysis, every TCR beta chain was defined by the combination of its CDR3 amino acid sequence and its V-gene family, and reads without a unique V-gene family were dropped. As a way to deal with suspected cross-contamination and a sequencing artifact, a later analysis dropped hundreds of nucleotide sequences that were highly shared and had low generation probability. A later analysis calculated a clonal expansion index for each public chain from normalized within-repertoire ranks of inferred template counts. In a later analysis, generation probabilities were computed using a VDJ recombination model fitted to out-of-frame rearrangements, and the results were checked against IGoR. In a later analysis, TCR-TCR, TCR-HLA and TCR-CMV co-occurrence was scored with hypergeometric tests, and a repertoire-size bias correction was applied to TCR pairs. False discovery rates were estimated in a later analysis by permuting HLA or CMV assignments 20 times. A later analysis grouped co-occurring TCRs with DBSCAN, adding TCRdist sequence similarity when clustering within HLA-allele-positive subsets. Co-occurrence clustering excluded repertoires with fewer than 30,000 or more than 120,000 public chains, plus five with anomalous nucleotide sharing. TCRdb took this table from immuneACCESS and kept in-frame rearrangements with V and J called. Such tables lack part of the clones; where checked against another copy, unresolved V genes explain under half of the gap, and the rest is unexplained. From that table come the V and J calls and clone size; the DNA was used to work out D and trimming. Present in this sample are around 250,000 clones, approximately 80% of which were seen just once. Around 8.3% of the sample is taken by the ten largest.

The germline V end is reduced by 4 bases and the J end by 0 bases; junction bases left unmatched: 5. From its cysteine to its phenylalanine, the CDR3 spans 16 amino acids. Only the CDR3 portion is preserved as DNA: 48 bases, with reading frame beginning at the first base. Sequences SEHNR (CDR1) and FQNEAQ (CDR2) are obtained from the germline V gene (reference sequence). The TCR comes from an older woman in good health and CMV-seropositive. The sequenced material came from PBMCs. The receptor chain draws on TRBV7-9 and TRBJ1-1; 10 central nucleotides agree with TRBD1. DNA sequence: TGTGCCAGCAGCTCGGACAGGGGGTGGATGAACACTGAAGCTTTCTTT. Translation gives CASSSDRGWMNTEAFF. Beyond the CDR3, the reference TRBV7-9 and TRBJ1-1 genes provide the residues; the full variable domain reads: DTGVSQNPRHKITKRGQNVTFRCDPISEHNRLYWYRQTLGQGPEFLTYFQNEAQLEKSRLLSDRFSAERPKGSFSTLEIQRTEQGDSAMYLCASSSDRGWMNTEAFFGQGTRLTVV.